The 15 T cell receptor beta chains given below trace back to one sample, sequenced in a study of T cell responses to AZD1222 COVID-19 vaccine. The method was immunoSEQ multiplex PCR; TCRdb's version includes in-frame clones alone and lacks a portion of them. The data contain more than 85,000 clones, about 90% of them singletons. The material sequenced was peripheral blood, taken 28 days after the second AZD1222 dose. The receptors were gathered from an adult who received the AZD1222 COVID-19 vaccine.

The chain links TRBV11-3 to TRBJ2-1; either TRBD1 or TRBD2 may fit D (5 bases each). V lost 5 bases to trimming and J lost 4 bases, with 18 bases between them. Germline CDR1 and CDR2: SGHNT and YENEEA. The CDR3 has 16 amino acids. The CDR3 here is CASSPSSGDGYNEQFF. DNA of the CDR3: TGTGCCAGCAGCCCGTCTTCCGGGGACGGGTACAATGAGCAGTTCTTC.

This CDR3 is CASSLRVSGNSPLHF. DNA of the CDR3: TGTGCCAGCAGCTTGAGGGTGTCGGGGAATTCACCCCTCCACTTT. The J gene is TRBJ1-6, the V gene TRBV5-6; D is unclear. Trimming stripped 1 base from V and 7 bases from J, with 12 bases between. This CDR3 has 15 amino acids. In germline, CDR1 is SGHDT, CDR2 YYEEEE. The whole variable domain, filled in from reference TRBV5-6 and TRBJ1-6, reads DAGVTQSPTHLIKTRGQQVTLRCSPKSGHDTVSWYQQALGQGPQFIFQYYEEEERQRGNFPDRFSGHQFPNYSSELNVNALLLGDSALYLCASSLRVSGNSPLHFGNGTRLTVT.

The chain uses TRBV7-2 and TRBJ2-3; the D gene is possibly TRBD2 (5 bases). V was clipped by 5 bases and J by 3 bases, with 9 bases between them. This CDR3 is 13 amino acids long. Germline lookup yields CDR1 SGHTA and CDR2 FQGNSA. The CDR3 DNA follows: TGTGCCAGCAGCCCACTAGGGACAGATACGCAGTATTTT. Encoded protein: CASSPLGTDTQYF.

V gene TRBV2 combines with J gene TRBJ1-4, with 8 bases that match TRBD1. Germline assignment: CDR1 SNHLY and CDR2 FYNNEI. The CDR3 is 16 residues long. Trimming removed 7 bases from V and 1 base from J; junction bases left unmatched: 8. The CDR3 region has the DNA TGTGCCAGCACTAGGACAGGGACAGTAACTAATGAAAAACTGTTTTTT. Its translation: CASTRTGTVTNEKLFF.

V and J are TRBV6-6 and TRBJ2-3; D not certain. CDR3 length: 12 amino acids. Germline CDR1 and CDR2: MNHNY and SVGAGI (reference sequence). V was cut by 5 bases and J by 6 bases, with 9 bases left in between. This chain's CDR3 is CASSTNPDTQYF. Written as DNA, the CDR3 is TGTGCCAGCAGTACGAATCCGGATACGCAGTATTTT.

This chain links TRBV3-1 (or the pseudogene TRBV3-2) with TRBJ1-1; D remains ambiguous. Germline-derived CDR1 and CDR2 are LGHDT and YNNKEL (reference sequence). The V end lost 1 base, the J end lost 11 bases, and 14 bases lay between the germline ends. This CDR3 spans 13 amino acids. The CDR3 protein is CASSQVGVPGAFF. The CDR3, as DNA: TGTGCCAGCAGCCAAGTTGGGGTACCTGGCGCTTTCTTT.

V is TRBV7-9 and J is TRBJ1-2, with 7 bases fitting TRBD1. The CDR3 loop spans 15 amino acids. V lost 0 bases, J lost 6 bases, and 7 bases stayed unmatched. CDR1 and CDR2 from the germline V gene are SEHNR and FQNEAQ (reference sequence). The CDR3 reads CASSLANRGGHGYTF. CDR3 DNA: TGTGCCAGCAGCTTAGCGAACAGGGGAGGCCATGGCTACACCTTC.

The chain combines TRBV11-3 with TRBJ2-3, with 13 bases aligning to TRBD2. Looked up from germline, CDR1 is SGHNT and CDR2 is YENEEA. Germline trimming cut 4 bases from V and 3 bases from J; bases unmatched to any gene: 7. The CDR3 has 17 residues. The CDR3 region has the DNA TGTGCCAGCAGCTCGGGGACGGGACTAGCGGGGACAGATACGCAGTATTTT. Translated, it gives CASSSGTGLAGTDTQYF. The variable domain in full, with the rest retrieved from reference TRBV11-3 and TRBJ2-3, is EAGVVQSPRYKIIEKKQPVAFWCNPISGHNTLYWYLQNLGQGPELLIRYENEEAVDDSQLPKDRFSAERLKGVDSTLKIQPAELGDSAVYLCASSSGTGLAGTDTQYFGPGTRLTVL.

This sequence joins TRBV10-3 and TRBJ2-7; TRBD1 aligns across 11 bases. The CDR3 extends over 19 amino acids. Germline trimming cut 2 bases from V and 2 bases from J; bases unmatched to any gene: 14. Germline CDR1 and CDR2: ENHRY and SYGVKD. The CDR3 region is CAISEPLRRTGGSAYEQYF. As DNA, the CDR3 is TGTGCCATCAGTGAGCCCCTCCGGCGGACAGGGGGCAGTGCCTACGAGCAGTACTTC.

In DNA form, the CDR3 reads TGTGCCACCAGCAGAGATGGCAGGGGGACCGGGGAGCTGTTTTTT. It specifies CATSRDGRGTGELFF. The chain employs TRBV15 and TRBJ2-2; 7 nucleotides align to TRBD1. CDR1 is LNHNV, CDR2 YYDKDF, per germline (reference sequence). The CDR3 is 15 residues long. The ends lost 0 bases at V and 5 bases at J; junction bases unmatched: 3.

The V gene is TRBV9, the J gene TRBJ1-1, with D maybe TRBD1 (6 bases). CDR3 length: 15 residues. Germline assignment: CDR1 SGDLS and CDR2 YYNGEE. V was trimmed by 5 bases and J by 1 base, leaving 15 bases between them. CDR3 DNA sequence: TGTGCCAGCAGTAGAACAGGGACCGGGAACACTGAAGCTTTCTTT. Translated, it gives CASSRTGTGNTEAFF.

J is TRBJ2-1 and V is TRBV7-9; 7 nucleotides align to TRBD1. There are 17 residues in the CDR3. The ends lost 4 bases at V and 10 bases at J; junction bases unmatched: 19. From germline, CDR1 is SEHNR and CDR2 FQNEAQ (reference sequence). The chain's CDR3 is CASSSTGILQGKGEQFF. The CDR3 DNA reads as TGTGCCAGCAGCTCCACGGGAATATTACAGGGGAAGGGGGAGCAGTTCTTC.

V gene TRBV5-1 combines with J gene TRBJ2-3, with 7 nucleotides matching TRBD2. V lost 4 bases and J lost 0; bases outside the gene matches: 8. Germline CDR1 and CDR2: SGHRS and YFSETQ. The CDR3 is made up of 16 amino acids. The CDR3 bases are TGCGCCAGCAGCCGAGGACTAGTGGATAGCACAGATACGCAGTATTTT. It is translated as CASSRGLVDSTDTQYF.

This rearrangement joins TRBV5-4 to TRBJ1-1; 8 positions match TRBD1. The CDR3 contains 18 residues. Per germline, CDR1 SGHNT and CDR2 YYREEE (reference sequence). V dropped 5 bases and J dropped 5; count of bases not matched to a gene: 20. In nucleotides, the CDR3 is TGTGCCAGCAGATACAGGGGGTGGAGGATGGGGTCTGGTACTGAAGCTTTCTTT. It specifies CASRYRGWRMGSGTEAFF.

This clone was seen a few times. The genes are TRBV7-9 and TRBJ2-7, with a weak D call TRBD2 (6 bases). This CDR3 region has 12 residues. V shed 5 bases and J shed 3 bases, with 8 bases lying between them. Germline CDR1 and CDR2: SEHNR and FQNEAQ (reference sequence). As DNA, the CDR3 is TGTGCCAGCAGCCCCGGGGGCTACGAGCAGTACTTC. Amino acid sequence: CASSPGGYEQYF.